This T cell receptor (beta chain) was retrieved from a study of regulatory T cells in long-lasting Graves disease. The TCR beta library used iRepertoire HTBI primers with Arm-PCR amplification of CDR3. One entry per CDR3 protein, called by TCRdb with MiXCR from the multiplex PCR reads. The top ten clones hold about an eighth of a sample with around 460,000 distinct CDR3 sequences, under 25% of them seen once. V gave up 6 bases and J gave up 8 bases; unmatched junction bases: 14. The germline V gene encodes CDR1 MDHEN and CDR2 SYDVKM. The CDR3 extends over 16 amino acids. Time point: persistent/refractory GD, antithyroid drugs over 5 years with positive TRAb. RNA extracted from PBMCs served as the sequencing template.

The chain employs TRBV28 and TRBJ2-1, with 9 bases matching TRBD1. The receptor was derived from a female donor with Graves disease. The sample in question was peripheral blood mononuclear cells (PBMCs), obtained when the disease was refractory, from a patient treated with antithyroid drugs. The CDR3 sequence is CASSKGVGQGIDEQFF. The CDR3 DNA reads TGTGCCAGCAGCAAAGGGGTCGGACAGGGGATTGATGAGCAGTTCTTC.